This T cell receptor beta chain was observed in a study of cytomegalovirus exposure and HLA in healthy donors. Study background: Early released data had about 80 million unique TCRs, all coming from HLA-typed donors. General study points: Immune exposure data for these donors was limited to CMV serostatus. Association of a missense DCLRE1C variant with TCR beta V- and J-gene trimming was reported in a later analysis. Later on, an analysis tied 15,000 or so TCR beta sequences to HLA alleles at 0.05 false discovery rate.

Vbeta (60) and Jbeta (13) primers were used in the PCR. TCRdb's copy holds only in-frame clones and misses some; the assay was immunoSEQ multiplex PCR. The sample has roughly 140,000 clones; 78% are singletons. Germline V gene lookup returns CDR1 MNHEY and CDR2 SVGAGI. Trimming stripped 2 bases from V and 6 bases from J, with 3 bases between. The CDR3 consists of 11 residues. This clone was picked up a small number of times. Antigen specificity is unknown. The source is a female donor in good health and CMV-seronegative. The chain is built from TRBV6-5 and TRBJ2-3; no clear D gene. Sequencing was done on a sample of PBMCs. The DNA for the CDR3 is TGTGCCAGCAGTTACCTGGATACGCAGTATTTT. It codes for CASSYLDTQYF.